This T cell receptor (beta chain) was sequenced during a study of T cells in Graves' hyperthyroidism and ophthalmopathy. Subjects aged 18 to 65 presented with newly diagnosed hyperthyroidism of less than 2 months' duration. Patients were excluded because of uncontrolled infection, other autoimmune disease, pregnancy or lactation. Fresh peripheral blood, 10 ml, yielded the PBMCs. Trimming removed 0 bases from V and 7 bases from J; junction bases left unmatched: 4. Germline lookup yields CDR1 GTSNPN and CDR2 SVGIG (reference sequence). The CDR3 is made up of 15 amino acids. What was amplified from RNA transcripts were TCR beta CDR3 regions. Using the HTBI primer set, a first-round RT-PCR was run on the TCR CDR3. TCRdb redid the calling of the multiplex PCR reads with MiXCR, one entry per CDR3 protein. The table shows some 210,000 distinct CDR3 sequences, with about a sixth occurring only once. This clonotype was seen at least ten times.

Sequencing was performed on blood. The TCR originated in a man over 45 with Graves' hyperthyroidism. J is TRBJ2-1 and V is TRBV30, with 12 bases lining up with TRBD2. The CDR3, as DNA: TGTGCCTGGAGTGTGCTAGCGGGAGGGCCGAATGAGCAGTTCTTC. Translated, it gives CAWSVLAGGPNEQFF.